Following are 20 T cell receptor beta chains from one sample sequenced in a study of cytomegalovirus exposure and HLA in healthy donors. The PCR employed 60 Vbeta primers together with 13 Jbeta primers. Measured with immunoSEQ multiplex PCR; TCRdb has only the in-frame clones, and not every one. The repertoire table contains tens of thousands of clones. Input material: PBMCs. The source of these receptors is a woman between 55 and 75 years old in good health and CMV-seronegative.

The CDR3 DNA reads as TGTGCCAGCAGTTTAGGACAGGCGAATGAAAAACTGTTTTTT. Its protein product is CASSLGQANEKLFF. The chain recombines TRBV28 with TRBJ1-4; TRBD1 matches 7 bases. The CDR3 is 14 amino acids. Germline loops: CDR1 MDHEN, CDR2 SYDVKM. J was trimmed by 5 bases and V by 2 bases; bases with no gene match: 2.

The gene calls are TRBV10-3 and TRBJ2-1; 10 bases map to TRBD1. V shed 6 bases, J shed 2 bases, and the junction held 7 bases outside the gene matches. The CDR3 runs to 16 residues. Germline V gene data show CDR1 as ENHRY and CDR2 as SYGVKD. CDR3 sequence reads: CAISDGQGGTYNEQFF. The CDR3 DNA is TGTGCCATCAGCGACGGACAGGGGGGGACCTACAATGAGCAGTTCTTC.

V gene TRBV2 combines with J gene TRBJ2-1, with TRBD2 matching over 8 bases. V lost 8 bases to trimming and J lost 9 bases; unmatched junction nucleotides: 9. Germline V gives CDR1 SNHLY, CDR2 FYNNEI. This CDR3 comprises 13 residues. In DNA form, the CDR3 reads TGTGCCAGCGGAGCGGGAGTAGTGAGTGAGCAGTTCTTC. This encodes CASGAGVVSEQFF.

The rearrangement joins TRBV28 to TRBJ2-5; TRBD1 aligns across 8 bases. From germline, CDR1 is MDHEN and CDR2 SYDVKM. The junction had 6 bases not matched to a gene; V was cut back by 5 bases and J by 1 base. CDR3 length: 15 amino acids. This CDR3 reads CASSKLQGAQETQYF. In nucleotides, the CDR3 is TGTGCCAGCAGTAAGCTTCAGGGGGCCCAAGAGACCCAGTACTTC.

The V and J genes are TRBV19 and TRBJ1-5, with no clear D. The CDR3 extends over 13 amino acids. V lost 3 bases, J lost 4 bases, and 7 bases lay in between. In germline, CDR1 is LNHDA, CDR2 SQIVND (reference sequence). CDR3 region: CASSINRNQPQHF. The CDR3 DNA sequence: TGTGCCAGTAGTATTAACAGAAATCAGCCCCAGCATTTT.

The chain uses TRBV6-5 and TRBJ2-7, with 7 bases fitting TRBD2. This CDR3 region has 15 residues. CDR1 and CDR2 (germline): MNHEY, SVGAGI. After removal of 4 bases from V and 6 bases from J, the junction contained 12 bases not matched to a gene. The CDR3 loop reads CASSSLGGGASEQYF. The CDR3 coding sequence is TGTGCCAGCAGTTCCCTTGGGGGAGGGGCCAGCGAGCAGTACTTC.

The J gene is TRBJ2-1, the V gene TRBV5-1; 9 bases map to TRBD1. This CDR3 is built from 15 residues. From germline, CDR1 is SGHRS and CDR2 YFSETQ. V was clipped by 3 bases and J by 0 bases; unmatched bases: 1. The CDR3 is CASSWGQGSYNEQFF. In DNA form, the CDR3 reads TGCGCCAGCAGCTGGGGACAGGGCTCCTACAATGAGCAGTTCTTC.

The chain combines TRBV11-3 with TRBJ2-1; 8 nucleotides match TRBD1. Germline trimming cut 5 bases from V and 4 bases from J; bases unmatched to any gene: 1. The germline V gene encodes CDR1 SGHNT and CDR2 YENEEA. There are 13 residues in the CDR3. The CDR3 nucleotides are TGTGCCAGCAGCGACAGGGGTTACAATGAGCAGTTCTTC. Translating it yields CASSDRGYNEQFF.

The CDR3 DNA reads as TGTGCCAGCAGTTTATATAGCAGTACGGACTTTAGCAATCAGCCCCAGCATTTT. It specifies CASSLYSSTDFSNQPQHF. The V gene is TRBV28, the J gene TRBJ1-5; D unresolved. Germline values: CDR1 MDHEN, CDR2 SYDVKM. This CDR3 spans 18 amino acids. V dropped 1 base and J dropped 0 bases, with 16 bases sitting between them.

This chain connects TRBV18 to TRBJ1-5, with D possibly matching TRBD1 (5 bases). This CDR3 spans 15 amino acids. CDR1 is KGHSH and CDR2 is LQKENI in the germline V gene. V lost 6 bases, J lost 5 bases, and 17 bases lay in between. Here the CDR3 DNA reads TGTGCCAGCTCGGGGGGGGATGAGTTTGATCAGCCCCAGCATTTT. Translated: CASSGGDEFDQPQHF.

The gene calls are TRBV28 and TRBJ2-7; TRBD2 agrees at 8 bases. The CDR3 sequence is 16 residues long. CDR1 is MDHEN, CDR2 SYDVKM, per germline. V gave up 8 bases and J gave up 3 bases; unmatched junction bases: 15. The DNA for the CDR3 is TGTGCCAGCCCCCCTGGGGGTAGCGGGACCCACTACGAGCAGTACTTC. Amino acids: CASPPGGSGTHYEQYF.

The chain combines TRBV5-1 with TRBJ2-1; 7 positions match TRBD2. This CDR3 spans 16 amino acids. Germline V lookup: CDR1 SGHRS, CDR2 YFSETQ. V dropped 0 bases and J dropped 5; count of bases not matched to a gene: 8. The CDR3 here is CASSLGSAGAHNEQFF. Written as DNA, the CDR3 is TGCGCCAGCAGCTTGGGATCTGCGGGAGCACACAATGAGCAGTTCTTC.

DNA for the CDR3: TGTGCCAGCAGTTTCGGGACAGGGGGCGAGTATACGCAGTATTTT. Translation gives CASSFGTGGEYTQYF. V is TRBV6-5 and J is TRBJ2-3; TRBD1 matches at 12 bases. CDR3 length equals 15 residues. CDR1 and CDR2 (germline): MNHEY, SVGAGI. V lost 4 bases and J lost 7; bases outside the gene matches: 6.

J is TRBJ1-6 and V is TRBV6-5; the match to TRBD1 covers 7 bases. The germline V gene has CDR1 MNHEY and CDR2 SVGAGI. V gave up 6 bases and J gave up 7 bases; unmatched junction bases: 3. The CDR3 is made up of 13 amino acids. The DNA of the CDR3 is TGTGCCAGCAGATGGGACAGCAATTCACCCCTCCACTTT. It codes for CASRWDSNSPLHF.

This chain uses TRBV10-1 with TRBJ2-1; maybe TRBD1 (6 bases). V lost 11 bases and J lost 13, with 24 bases in between. The CDR3 contains 13 residues. Germline CDR1 WNHNN, CDR2 SYGVQD (reference sequence). In DNA form, the CDR3 reads TGCGCCGACGTGGGGGCGACCATAATCCGCCAGTTCTTC. The encoded protein is CADVGATIIRQFF.

The J gene is TRBJ2-5, the V gene TRBV5-1; D perhaps matches TRBD2 (5 bases). Per the germline V gene, CDR1 is SGHRS and CDR2 is YFSETQ. This CDR3 is built from 15 residues. With 2 bases removed from V and 5 bases from J, the gap between germline ends came to 16 bases. CDR3 sequence: CASSLKAEVWETQYF. CDR3 nucleotide sequence: TGCGCCAGCAGCTTAAAAGCGGAAGTATGGGAGACCCAGTACTTC. The full variable domain, with the rest looked up from reference TRBV5-1 and TRBJ2-5, is KAGVTQTPRYLIKTRGQQVTLSCSPISGHRSVSWYQQTPGQGLQFLFEYFSETQRNKGNFPGRFSGRQFSNSRSEMNVSTLELGDSALYLCASSLKAEVWETQYFGPGTRLLVL.

The gene calls are TRBV5-1 and TRBJ2-7, with 11 bases aligning to TRBD2. This CDR3 contains 15 residues. The trim removed 4 bases at V and 3 bases at J, leaving 6 bases unmatched. Germline CDR1 and CDR2: SGHRS and YFSETQ. The CDR3 DNA follows: TGCGCCAGCAGCCTAGCGGGAGGCGGCCTCTACGAGCAGTACTTC. Amino acid sequence: CASSLAGGGLYEQYF.

Of note for this clone: At one end the junction does not follow the germline gene, possibly because of a read error. The rearrangement uses TRBV4-1 and TRBJ2-7, with a possible D match to TRBD2 (6 bases). This CDR3 is built from 17 residues. Germline V CDR1 and CDR2: MGHRA, YSYEKL. The CDR3 DNA follows: TGCGCCAGCAGCCAAGGGGGTGGGCGGGGAGCTTCCTACGAGCGGTACTTC. Its protein product is CASSQGGGRGASYERYF.

The V call is TRBV2, the J call TRBJ2-3; TRBD2 matches 8 bases. The CDR3 is 14 amino acids. Per the germline V gene, CDR1 is SNHLY and CDR2 is FYNNEI. Trimming at V came to 10 bases and at J to 3 bases, leaving 9 bases not matched to a gene. The CDR3 DNA reads TGTGCCATCGTACTAGCGGACAGAACAGATACGCAGTATTTT. Its translation is CAIVLADRTDTQYF.

The chain uses TRBV13 and TRBJ1-1, with a weak D call TRBD1 (6 bases). V was shortened by 4 bases and J by 1 base, with 16 bases between the two germline ends. Germline loops: CDR1 PRHDT, CDR2 FYEKMQ (reference sequence). The length of the CDR3 is 16 residues. For the CDR3, the DNA is TGTGCCAGCAGCTCCATATTACAGGGACAGAACACTGAAGCTTTCTTT. It codes for CASSSILQGQNTEAFF.